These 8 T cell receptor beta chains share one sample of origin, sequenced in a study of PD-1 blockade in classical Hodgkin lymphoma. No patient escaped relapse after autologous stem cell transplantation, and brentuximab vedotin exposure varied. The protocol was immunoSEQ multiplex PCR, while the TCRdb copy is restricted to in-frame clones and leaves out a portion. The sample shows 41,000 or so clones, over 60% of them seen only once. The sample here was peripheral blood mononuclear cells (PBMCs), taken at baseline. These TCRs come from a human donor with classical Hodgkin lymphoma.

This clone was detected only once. CDR3 in amino acids: CASSQAGLNEQFF. For the CDR3, the DNA is TGTGCCAGCAGTCAAGCGGGCCTCAATGAGCAGTTCTTC. This sequence joins TRBV7-3 and TRBJ2-1; possibly TRBD2 for D (6 bases). V lost 6 bases, J lost 6 bases, and 12 bases lay in between. This CDR3 spans 13 amino acids. In germline, CDR1 is SGHTA, CDR2 FQGTGA. The full variable domain, in which reference TRBV7-3 and TRBJ2-1 provide the parts outside the CDR3, is GAGVSQTPSNKVTEKGKYVELRCDPISGHTALYWYRQSLGQGPEFLIYFQGTGAADDSGLPNDRFFAVRPEGSVSTLKIQRTERGDSAVYLCASSQAGLNEQFFGPGTRLTVL.

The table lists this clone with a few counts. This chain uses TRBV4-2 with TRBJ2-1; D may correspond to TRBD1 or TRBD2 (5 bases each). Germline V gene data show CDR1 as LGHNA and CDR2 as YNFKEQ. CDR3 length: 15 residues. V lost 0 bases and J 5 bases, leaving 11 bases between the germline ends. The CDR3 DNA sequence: TGTGCCAGCAGCCAAGATTGGGACCACGACAATGAGCAGTTCTTC. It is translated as CASSQDWDHDNEQFF.

The CDR3 coding sequence is TGTGCCAGCGGGGGACTAGCGGGCCTAAATGAGCAGTTCTTC. This translates into CASGGLAGLNEQFF. The V gene is TRBV27, the J gene TRBJ2-1; TRBD2 matches 12 bases. J lost 7 bases, V lost 8 bases, and 6 bases had no gene match. The V gene's germline CDR1 is MNHEY and CDR2 SMNVEV (reference sequence). CDR3 length: 14 amino acids.

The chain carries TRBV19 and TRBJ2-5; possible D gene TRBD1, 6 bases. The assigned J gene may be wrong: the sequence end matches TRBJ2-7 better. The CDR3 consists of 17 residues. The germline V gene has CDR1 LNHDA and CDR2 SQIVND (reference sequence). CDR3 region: CASSIRSEEDRSYEQYF. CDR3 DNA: TGTGCCAGTAGTATAAGATCAGAGGAGGACAGATCCTACGAGCAGTACTTC.

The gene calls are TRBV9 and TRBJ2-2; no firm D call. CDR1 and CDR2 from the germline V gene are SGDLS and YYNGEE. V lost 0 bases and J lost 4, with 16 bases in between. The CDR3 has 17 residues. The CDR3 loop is CASSVVPEGWATGELFF. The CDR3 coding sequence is TGTGCCAGCAGCGTAGTCCCGGAAGGGTGGGCCACCGGGGAGCTGTTTTTT.

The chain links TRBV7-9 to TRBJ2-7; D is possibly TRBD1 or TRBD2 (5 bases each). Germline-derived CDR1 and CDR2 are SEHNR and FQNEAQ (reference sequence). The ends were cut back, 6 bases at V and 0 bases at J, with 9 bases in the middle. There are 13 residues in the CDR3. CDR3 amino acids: CASRPGTSYEQYF. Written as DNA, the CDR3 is TGTGCCAGCAGACCAGGGACCTCCTACGAGCAGTACTTC. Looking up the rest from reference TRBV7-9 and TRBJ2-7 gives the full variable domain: DTGVSQNPRHKITKRGQNVTFRCDPISEHNRLYWYRQTLGQGPEFLTYFQNEAQLEKSRLLSDRFSAERPKGSFSTLEIQRTEQGDSAMYLCASRPGTSYEQYFGPGTRLTVT.

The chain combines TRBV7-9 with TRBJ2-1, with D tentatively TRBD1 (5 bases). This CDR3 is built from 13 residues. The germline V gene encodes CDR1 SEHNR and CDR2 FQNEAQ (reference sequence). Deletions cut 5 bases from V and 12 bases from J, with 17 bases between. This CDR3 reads CASSTSTGLRQFF. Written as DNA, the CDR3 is TGTGCCAGCAGCACCTCCACAGGATTGAGGCAGTTCTTC. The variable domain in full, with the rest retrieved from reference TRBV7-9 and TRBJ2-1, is DTGVSQNPRHKITKRGQNVTFRCDPISEHNRLYWYRQTLGQGPEFLTYFQNEAQLEKSRLLSDRFSAERPKGSFSTLEIQRTEQGDSAMYLCASSTSTGLRQFFGPGTRLTVL.

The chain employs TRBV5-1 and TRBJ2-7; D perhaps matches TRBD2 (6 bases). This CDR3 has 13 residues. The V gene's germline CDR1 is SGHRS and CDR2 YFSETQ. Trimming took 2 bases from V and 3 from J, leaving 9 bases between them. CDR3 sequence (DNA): TGCGCCAGCAGCTTTAGCGGACTCTACGAGCAGTACTTC. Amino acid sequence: CASSFSGLYEQYF. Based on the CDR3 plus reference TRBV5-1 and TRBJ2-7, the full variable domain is KAGVTQTPRYLIKTRGQQVTLSCSPISGHRSVSWYQQTPGQGLQFLFEYFSETQRNKGNFPGRFSGRQFSNSRSEMNVSTLELGDSALYLCASSFSGLYEQYFGPGTRLTVT.